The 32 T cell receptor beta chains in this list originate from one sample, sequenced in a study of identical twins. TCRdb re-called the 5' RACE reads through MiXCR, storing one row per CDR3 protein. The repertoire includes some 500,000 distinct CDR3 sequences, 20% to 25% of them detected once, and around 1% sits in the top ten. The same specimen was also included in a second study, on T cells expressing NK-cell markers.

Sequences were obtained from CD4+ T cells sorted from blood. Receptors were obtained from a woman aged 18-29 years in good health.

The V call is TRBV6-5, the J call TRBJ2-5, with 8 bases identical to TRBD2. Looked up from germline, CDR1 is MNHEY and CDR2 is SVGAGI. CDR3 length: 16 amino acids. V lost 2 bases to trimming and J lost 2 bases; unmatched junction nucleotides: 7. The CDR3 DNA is TGTGCCAGCAGTTACGTTTCGCGGGGGGCGCAAGAGACCCAGTACTTC. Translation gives CASSYVSRGAQETQYF.

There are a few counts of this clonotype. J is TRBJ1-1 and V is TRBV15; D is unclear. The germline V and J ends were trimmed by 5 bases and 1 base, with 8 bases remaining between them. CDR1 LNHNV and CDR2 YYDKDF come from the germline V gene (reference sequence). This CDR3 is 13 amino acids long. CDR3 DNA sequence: TGTGCCACCAGCGCCTGGGGGAACACTGAAGCTTTCTTT. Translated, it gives CATSAWGNTEAFF.

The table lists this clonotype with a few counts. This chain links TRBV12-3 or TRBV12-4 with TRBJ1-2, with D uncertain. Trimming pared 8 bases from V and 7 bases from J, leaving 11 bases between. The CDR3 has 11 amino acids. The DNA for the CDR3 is TGTGCCAGCGGGTTTGGCTCTGGCTACACCTTC. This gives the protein CASGFGSGYTF.

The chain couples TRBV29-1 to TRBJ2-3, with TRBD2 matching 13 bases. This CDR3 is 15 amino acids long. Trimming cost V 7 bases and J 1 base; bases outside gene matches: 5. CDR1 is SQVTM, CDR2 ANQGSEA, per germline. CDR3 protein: CSASGTSGGTDTQYF. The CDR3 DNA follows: TGCAGCGCATCCGGGACTAGCGGGGGCACAGATACGCAGTATTTT.

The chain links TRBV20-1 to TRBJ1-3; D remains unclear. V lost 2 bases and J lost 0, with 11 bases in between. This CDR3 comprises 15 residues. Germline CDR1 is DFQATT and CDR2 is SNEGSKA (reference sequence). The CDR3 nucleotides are TGCAGTGCTAGACCAGGACGGAGCTCTGGAAACACCATATATTTT. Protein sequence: CSARPGRSSGNTIYF.

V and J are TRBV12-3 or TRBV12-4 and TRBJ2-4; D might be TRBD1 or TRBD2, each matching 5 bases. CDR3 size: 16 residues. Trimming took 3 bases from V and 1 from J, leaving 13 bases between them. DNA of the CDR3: TGTGCCAGCAGTTTCGTGGGGGAATGGGCCAAAAACATTCAGTACTTC. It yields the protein CASSFVGEWAKNIQYF.

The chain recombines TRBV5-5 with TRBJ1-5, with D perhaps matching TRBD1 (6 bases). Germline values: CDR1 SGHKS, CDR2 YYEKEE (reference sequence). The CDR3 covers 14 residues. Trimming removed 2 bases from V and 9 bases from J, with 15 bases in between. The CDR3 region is CASSLGQIQGPQHF. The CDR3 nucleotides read TGTGCCAGCAGCTTAGGACAAATACAGGGGCCCCAGCATTTT.

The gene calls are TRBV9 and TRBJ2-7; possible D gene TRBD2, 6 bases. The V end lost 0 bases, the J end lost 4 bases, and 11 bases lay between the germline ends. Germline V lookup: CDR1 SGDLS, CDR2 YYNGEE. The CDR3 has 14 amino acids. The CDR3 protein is CASSVGGSGYEQYF. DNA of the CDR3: TGTGCCAGCAGCGTAGGTGGTAGCGGATACGAGCAGTACTTC.

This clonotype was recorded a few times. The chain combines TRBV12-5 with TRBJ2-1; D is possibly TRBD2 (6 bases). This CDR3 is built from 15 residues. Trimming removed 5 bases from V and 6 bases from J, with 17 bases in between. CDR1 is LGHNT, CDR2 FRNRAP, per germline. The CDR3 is CASGRREIRLNEQFF. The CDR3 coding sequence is TGTGCTAGTGGTCGCCGGGAGATTAGGCTCAATGAGCAGTTCTTC.

The CDR3, as DNA: TGCAGCTGGAATGTCGGAGGCGATACGCAGTATTTT. It encodes CSWNVGGDTQYF. The rearrangement links TRBV20-1 to TRBJ2-3; D is perhaps TRBD2 (5 bases). Germline V CDR1 and CDR2: DFQATT, SNEGSKA (reference sequence). This CDR3 has 12 amino acids.

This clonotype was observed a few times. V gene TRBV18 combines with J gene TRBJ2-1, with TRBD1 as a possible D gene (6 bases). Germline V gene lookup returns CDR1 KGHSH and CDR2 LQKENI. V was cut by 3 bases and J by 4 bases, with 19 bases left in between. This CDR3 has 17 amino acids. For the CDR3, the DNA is TGTGCCAGCTCACCGGCTGGAGGACAGCTGCATTACAATGAGCAGTTCTTC. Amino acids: CASSPAGGQLHYNEQFF.

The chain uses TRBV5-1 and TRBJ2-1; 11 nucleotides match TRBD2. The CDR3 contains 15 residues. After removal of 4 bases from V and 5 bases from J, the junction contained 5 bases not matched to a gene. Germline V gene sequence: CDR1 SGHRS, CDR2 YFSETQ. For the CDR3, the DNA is TGCGCCAGCAGCACAACTAGCGGGAGAAACAATGAGCAGTTCTTC. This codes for CASSTTSGRNNEQFF.

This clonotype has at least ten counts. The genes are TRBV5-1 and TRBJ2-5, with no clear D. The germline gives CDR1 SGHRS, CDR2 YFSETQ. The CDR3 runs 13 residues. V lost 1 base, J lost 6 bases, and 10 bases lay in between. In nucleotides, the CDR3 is TGCGCCAGCAGCTTGTTGACGGAGAAGACCCAGTACTTC. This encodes CASSLLTEKTQYF.

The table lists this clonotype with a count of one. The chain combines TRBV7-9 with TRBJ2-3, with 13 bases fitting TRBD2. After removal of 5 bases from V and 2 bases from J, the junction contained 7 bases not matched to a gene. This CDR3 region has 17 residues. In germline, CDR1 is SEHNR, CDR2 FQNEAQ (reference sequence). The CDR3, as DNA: TGTGCCAGCAGCACAGGGACTAGCGGGGTGCTCACAGATACGCAGTATTTT. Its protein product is CASSTGTSGVLTDTQYF.

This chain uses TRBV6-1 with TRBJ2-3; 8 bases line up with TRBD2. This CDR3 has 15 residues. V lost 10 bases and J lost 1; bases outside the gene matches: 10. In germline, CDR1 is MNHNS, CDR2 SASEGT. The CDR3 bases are TGTGCCACCAAAGCGGTGACTAGCGGCACAGATACGCAGTATTTT. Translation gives CATKAVTSGTDTQYF.

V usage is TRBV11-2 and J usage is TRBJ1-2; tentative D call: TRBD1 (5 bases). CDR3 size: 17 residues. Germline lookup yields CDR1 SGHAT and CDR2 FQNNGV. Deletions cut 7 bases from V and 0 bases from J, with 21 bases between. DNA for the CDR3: TGTGCCAGCACCTTGCGGGGCGGTGCAGCTTCTAACTATGGCTACACCTTC. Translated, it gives CASTLRGGAASNYGYTF. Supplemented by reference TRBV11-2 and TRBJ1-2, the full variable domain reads EAGVAQSPRYKIIEKRQSVAFWCNPISGHATLYWYQQILGQGPKLLIQFQNNGVVDDSQLPKDRFSAERLKGVDSTLKIQPAKLEDSAVYLCASTLRGGAASNYGYTFGSGTRLTVV.

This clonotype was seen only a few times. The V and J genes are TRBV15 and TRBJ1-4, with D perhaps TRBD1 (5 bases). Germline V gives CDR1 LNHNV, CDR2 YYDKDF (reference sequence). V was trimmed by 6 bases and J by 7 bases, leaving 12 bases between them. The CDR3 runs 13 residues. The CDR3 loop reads CATRRPGAEKLFF. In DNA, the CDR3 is TGTGCCACCAGGCGTCCTGGGGCTGAAAAACTGTTTTTT. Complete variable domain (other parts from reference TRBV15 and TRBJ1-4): DAMVIQNPRYQVTQFGKPVTLSCSQTLNHNVMYWYQQKSSQAPKLLFHYYDKDFNNEADTPDNFQSRRPNTSFCFLDIRSPGLGDTAMYLCATRRPGAEKLFFGSGTQLSVL.

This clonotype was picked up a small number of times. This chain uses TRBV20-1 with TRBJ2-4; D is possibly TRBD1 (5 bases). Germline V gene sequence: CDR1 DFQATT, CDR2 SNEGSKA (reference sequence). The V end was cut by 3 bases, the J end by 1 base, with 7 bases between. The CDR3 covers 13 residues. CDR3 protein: CSASRQAKNIQYF. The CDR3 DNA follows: TGCAGTGCTAGTAGACAGGCCAAAAACATTCAGTACTTC.

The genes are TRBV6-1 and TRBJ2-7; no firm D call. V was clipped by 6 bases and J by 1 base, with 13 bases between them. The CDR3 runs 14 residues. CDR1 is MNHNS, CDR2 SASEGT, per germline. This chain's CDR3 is CASSTQRLSYEQYF. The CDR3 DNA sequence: TGTGCCAGCAGCACGCAGCGTCTGTCCTACGAGCAGTACTTC.

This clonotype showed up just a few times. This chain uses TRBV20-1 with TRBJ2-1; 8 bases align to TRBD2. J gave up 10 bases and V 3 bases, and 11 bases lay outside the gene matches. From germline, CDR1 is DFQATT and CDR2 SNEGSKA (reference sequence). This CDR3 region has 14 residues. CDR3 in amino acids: CSASPGGLEGEQFF. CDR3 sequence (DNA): TGCAGTGCTAGTCCGGGAGGGCTGGAGGGGGAGCAGTTCTTC.

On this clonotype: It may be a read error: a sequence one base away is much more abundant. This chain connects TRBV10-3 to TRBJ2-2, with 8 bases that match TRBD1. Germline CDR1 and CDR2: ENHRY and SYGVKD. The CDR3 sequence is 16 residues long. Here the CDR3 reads CPISVTGGQGTGELFF. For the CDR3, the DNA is TGTCCCATCAGTGTCACCGGAGGACAGGGAACCGGGGAGCTGTTTTTT.

In DNA, the CDR3 is TGCAGTGCGCAGACTAGAGCAGATACGCAGTATTTT. This codes for CSAQTRADTQYF. The chain recombines TRBV20-1 with TRBJ2-3; a possible D gene is TRBD2 (6 bases). The CDR3 runs to 12 residues. CDR1 is DFQATT and CDR2 is SNEGSKA in the germline V gene (reference sequence). V lost 6 bases and J lost 4, with 11 bases in between.

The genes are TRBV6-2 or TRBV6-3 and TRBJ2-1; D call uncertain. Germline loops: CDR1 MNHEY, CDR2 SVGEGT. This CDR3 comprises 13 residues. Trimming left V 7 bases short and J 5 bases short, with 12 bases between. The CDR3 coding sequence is TGTGCCAGCACTTATTCTAAGCACAATGAGCAGTTCTTC. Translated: CASTYSKHNEQFF.

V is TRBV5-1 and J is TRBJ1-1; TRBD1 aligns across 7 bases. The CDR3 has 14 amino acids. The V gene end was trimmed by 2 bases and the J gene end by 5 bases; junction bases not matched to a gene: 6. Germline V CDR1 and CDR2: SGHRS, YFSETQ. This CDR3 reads CASSLLTGMTEAFF. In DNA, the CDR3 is TGCGCCAGCAGCTTACTGACAGGGATGACTGAAGCTTTCTTT.

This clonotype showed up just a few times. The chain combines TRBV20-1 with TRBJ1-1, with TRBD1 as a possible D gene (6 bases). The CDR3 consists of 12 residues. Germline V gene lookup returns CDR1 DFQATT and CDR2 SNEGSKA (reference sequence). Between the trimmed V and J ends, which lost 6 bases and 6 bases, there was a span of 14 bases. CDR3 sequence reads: CSARYRVAEAFF. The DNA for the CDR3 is TGCAGTGCCAGATACAGGGTAGCTGAAGCTTTCTTT.

The CDR3 spells CASSVDSTGKLFF. In DNA, the CDR3 is TGTGCCAGCAGCGTAGATTCTACAGGAAAACTGTTTTTT. V and J are TRBV9 and TRBJ1-4, with a weak D call TRBD1 (5 bases). The CDR3 is 13 residues long. Germline V gene lookup returns CDR1 SGDLS and CDR2 YYNGEE. The germline V and J ends were trimmed by 0 bases and 10 bases, with 10 bases remaining between them.

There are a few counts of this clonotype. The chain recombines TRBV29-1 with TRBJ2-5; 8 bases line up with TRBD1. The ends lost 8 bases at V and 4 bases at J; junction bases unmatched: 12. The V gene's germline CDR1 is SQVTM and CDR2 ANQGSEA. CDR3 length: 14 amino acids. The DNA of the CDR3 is TGCAGCCTGGGGCAGGGGGCTTTGGGAGAGACCCAGTACTTC. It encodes CSLGQGALGETQYF. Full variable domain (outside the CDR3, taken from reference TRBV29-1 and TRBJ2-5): SAVISQKPSRDICQRGTSLTIQCQVDSQVTMMFWYRQQPGQSLTLIATANQGSEATYESGFVIDKFPISRPNLTFSTLTVSNMSPEDSSIYLCSLGQGALGETQYFGPGTRLLVL.

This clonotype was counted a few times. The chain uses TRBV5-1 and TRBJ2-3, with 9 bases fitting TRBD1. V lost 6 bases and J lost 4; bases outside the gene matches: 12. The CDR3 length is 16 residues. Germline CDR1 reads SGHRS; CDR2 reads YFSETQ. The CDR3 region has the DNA TGCGCCAGCACCGGACCCGGGACAGGGAGAGCAGATACGCAGTATTTT. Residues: CASTGPGTGRADTQYF.

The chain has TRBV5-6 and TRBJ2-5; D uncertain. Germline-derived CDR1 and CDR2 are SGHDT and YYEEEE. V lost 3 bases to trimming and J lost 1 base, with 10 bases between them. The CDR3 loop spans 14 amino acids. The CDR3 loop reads CASSSPPSQETQYF. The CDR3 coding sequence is TGTGCCAGCAGCTCCCCCCCGTCCCAAGAGACCCAGTACTTC.

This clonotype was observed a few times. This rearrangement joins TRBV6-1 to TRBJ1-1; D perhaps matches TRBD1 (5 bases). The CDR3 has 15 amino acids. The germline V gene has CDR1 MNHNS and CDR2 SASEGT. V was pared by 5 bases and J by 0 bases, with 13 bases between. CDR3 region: CASSLRAGMNTEAFF. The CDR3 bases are TGTGCCAGCAGTCTCAGGGCGGGAATGAACACTGAAGCTTTCTTT.

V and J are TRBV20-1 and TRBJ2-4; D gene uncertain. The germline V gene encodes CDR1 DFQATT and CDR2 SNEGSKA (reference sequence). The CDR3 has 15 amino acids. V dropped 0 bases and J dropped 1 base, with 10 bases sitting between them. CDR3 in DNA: TGCAGTGCTAGAGATCCCCAGACCGCCAAAAACATTCAGTACTTC. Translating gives CSARDPQTAKNIQYF.

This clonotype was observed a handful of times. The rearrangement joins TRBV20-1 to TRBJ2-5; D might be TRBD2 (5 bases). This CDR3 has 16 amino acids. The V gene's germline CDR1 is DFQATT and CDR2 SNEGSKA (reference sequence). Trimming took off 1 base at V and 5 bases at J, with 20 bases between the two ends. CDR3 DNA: TGCAGTGCTAGAGGATCCTCACCCGGAGGTTTGGAGACCCAGTACTTC. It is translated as CSARGSSPGGLETQYF.